The 21 T cell receptor beta chains below all came from one sample that was sequenced in a study of T-cell reconstitution after alpha-beta-depleted transplantation in children. Library preparation (for TCRbeta) was performed with unique molecular identifiers. TCRdb independently ran MiXCR on the PCR reads; one entry per CDR3 protein. The sample has about 350,000 distinct CDR3 sequences, 15% to 20% seen once. The input for sequencing was PBMCs, mostly from graft donor cells, taken 360 days after TCRalphabeta/CD19-depleted stem cell transplant. These receptors originate from a male patient aged 2-10 years who had a stem cell transplant for acute lymphoblastic leukemia, so the T cells may come from the graft donor.

This clonotype was recorded at least ten times. The CDR3, as DNA: TGCGCCAGCAGCCAAGGGACCGGTCTCAATGAGCAGTTCTTC. Its protein is CASSQGTGLNEQFF. The genes are TRBV4-3 and TRBJ2-1; D uncertain. This CDR3 has 14 residues. CDR1 and CDR2 (germline): LGHNA, YSLEER. The V end lost 1 base, the J end lost 6 bases, and 10 bases lay between the germline ends.

The chain uses TRBV10-3 and TRBJ2-7; 7 positions match TRBD2. Germline loops: CDR1 ENHRY, CDR2 SYGVKD. With 3 bases clipped from V and 4 bases from J, the junction kept 6 bases outside the gene matches. The CDR3 is made up of 14 amino acids. CDR3 sequence: CAISDTAGGYEQYF. The CDR3, as DNA: TGTGCCATCAGTGATACGGCCGGGGGGTACGAGCAGTACTTC.

The chain couples TRBV7-2 to TRBJ1-1; D is possibly TRBD1 (5 bases). V was pared by 8 bases and J by 4 bases, with 17 bases between. Germline values: CDR1 SGHTA, CDR2 FQGNSA. The CDR3 has 14 residues. The CDR3: CASSIQEGPTEAFF. DNA for the CDR3: TGTGCCAGCTCTATCCAAGAGGGGCCCACTGAAGCTTTCTTT.

This clonotype occurred a few times. This chain joins TRBV28 and TRBJ2-3, with 13 bases identical to TRBD2. Germline-derived CDR1 and CDR2 are MDHEN and SYDVKM. The CDR3 consists of 19 residues. The V segment lost 2 bases and the J segment 2 bases; nucleotides outside the gene matches: 10. This CDR3 is CASSLPTSGRAVITDTQYF. CDR3 nucleotides: TGTGCCAGCAGTTTACCTACTAGCGGGAGGGCCGTTATCACAGATACGCAGTATTTT.

The sample holds a few counts of this clonotype. V gene TRBV7-8 combines with J gene TRBJ2-2, with a tentative D call TRBD2 (6 bases). Germline V gene data show CDR1 as SGHVS and CDR2 as FQNEAQ. Trimming removed 2 bases from V and 5 bases from J, with 15 bases in between. This CDR3 is 16 amino acids long. In nucleotides, the CDR3 is TGTGCCAGCAGCTTATTTCATAGCGGTGGGACCGGGGAGCTGTTTTTT. It specifies CASSLFHSGGTGELFF.

This clonotype was observed a few times. The chain couples TRBV4-3 to TRBJ1-4, with D uncertain. V lost 4 bases, J lost 6 bases, and 12 bases lay in between. The germline gives CDR1 LGHNA, CDR2 YSLEER. The length of the CDR3 is 14 residues. Here the CDR3 reads CASSLRPWDEKLFF. CDR3 nucleotide sequence: TGCGCCAGCAGCCTCCGCCCATGGGATGAAAAACTGTTTTTT.

This clonotype was picked up many times. The chain links TRBV25-1 to TRBJ2-1, with a tentative D call TRBD1 (5 bases). CDR1 MGHDK and CDR2 SYGVNS come from the germline V gene. V dropped 2 bases and J dropped 3 bases, with 8 bases sitting between them. The CDR3 runs to 14 residues. The chain's CDR3 is CASSEQGYYNEQFF. The CDR3 coding sequence is TGTGCCAGCAGTGAACAGGGTTACTACAATGAGCAGTTCTTC.

In its sample, this clonotype was seen a few times. J is TRBJ2-1 and V is TRBV4-1; 12 bases fit TRBD2. V was clipped by 3 bases and J by 0 bases; unmatched bases: 6. The CDR3 sequence is 18 residues long. Looked up from germline, CDR1 is MGHRA and CDR2 is YSYEKL. The CDR3 DNA is TGCGCCAGCAGCCATGGACTAGCGGGACTGAGCTCCTACAATGAGCAGTTCTTC. It yields the protein CASSHGLAGLSSYNEQFF.

This clonotype was detected ten times or more. The chain is built from TRBV5-1 and TRBJ2-1; 12 bases align to TRBD2. In germline, CDR1 is SGHRS, CDR2 YFSETQ. The CDR3 is 17 residues long. Trimming cost V 2 bases and J 6 bases; bases outside gene matches: 9. The CDR3, as DNA: TGCGCCAGCAGCTTCTCTCCTAGCGGGAGGGCTTTCAATGAGCAGTTCTTC. This gives the protein CASSFSPSGRAFNEQFF.

The chain couples TRBV19 to TRBJ2-2, with TRBD1 identical over 7 bases. CDR1 is LNHDA and CDR2 is SQIVND in the germline V gene (reference sequence). This CDR3 has 19 amino acids. Unmatched junction bases numbered 17, after V lost 1 base and J lost 6 bases. The CDR3 reads CASSIAIRTLRGPAGELFF. In DNA, the CDR3 is TGTGCCAGTAGTATAGCGATTCGGACCTTAAGGGGGCCTGCCGGGGAGCTGTTTTTT.

This clonotype was counted a few times. V and J are TRBV10-3 and TRBJ1-4; maybe TRBD1 (6 bases). Germline V gives CDR1 ENHRY, CDR2 SYGVKD. The CDR3 runs to 15 residues. With 10 bases removed from V and 1 base from J, the gap between germline ends came to 16 bases. The CDR3 coding sequence is TGTGCCACTTCGACAGGCTTGCGAACTAATGAAAAACTGTTTTTT. Protein sequence: CATSTGLRTNEKLFF.

This clonotype was seen only a few times. The J gene is TRBJ2-1, the V gene TRBV2; TRBD2 matches at 11 bases. The CDR3 is 18 residues long. The germline gives CDR1 SNHLY, CDR2 FYNNEI. Trimming removed 6 bases from V and 0 bases from J; junction bases left unmatched: 10. CDR3 region: CASRAVRLAGRSYNEQFF. Written as DNA, the CDR3 is TGTGCCAGCAGGGCCGTCCGACTAGCGGGGCGCTCCTACAATGAGCAGTTCTTC.

This clonotype was seen a handful of times. CDR3 sequence reads: CASSLGRLALQETQYF. The DNA for the CDR3 is TGTGCCAGCAGCTTGGGCCGACTAGCTTTACAAGAGACCCAGTACTTC. V is TRBV11-2 and J is TRBJ2-5, with 7 positions matching TRBD2. V dropped 3 bases and J dropped 2; count of bases not matched to a gene: 9. Per the germline V gene, CDR1 is SGHAT and CDR2 is FQNNGV. This CDR3 spans 16 amino acids.

This clonotype was seen more than once but under ten times. The chain links TRBV5-1 to TRBJ2-5; the D gene is possibly TRBD2 (6 bases). V dropped 2 bases and J dropped 0 bases, with 8 bases sitting between them. This CDR3 contains 14 residues. Germline V CDR1 and CDR2: SGHRS, YFSETQ. CDR3 residues: CASSFWDYQETQYF. The DNA of the CDR3 is TGCGCCAGCAGCTTCTGGGACTACCAAGAGACCCAGTACTTC.

This clonotype was found once. The rearrangement joins TRBV7-9 to TRBJ2-5, with 7 bases that match TRBD2. The germline V gene encodes CDR1 SEHNR and CDR2 FQNEAQ (reference sequence). The length of the CDR3 is 17 residues. The J segment lost 0 bases and the V segment lost 5 bases, leaving 12 bases of the junction unmatched. CDR3 sequence reads: CASSRATAGVYQETQYF. The CDR3 nucleotides are TGTGCCAGCAGCCGCGCGACGGCGGGAGTGTACCAAGAGACCCAGTACTTC.

The V call is TRBV10-3, the J call TRBJ2-5; D call uncertain. Between the trimmed V and J ends, which lost 7 bases and 1 base, there was a span of 16 bases. The CDR3 loop spans 15 amino acids. Germline-derived CDR1 and CDR2 are ENHRY and SYGVKD. For the CDR3, the DNA is TGTGCCATCACAGCAACAGACGCGCCCCAAGAGACCCAGTACTTC. Amino acids: CAITATDAPQETQYF.

There are a few counts of this clonotype. The chain joins TRBV9 to TRBJ2-6; D is perhaps TRBD1 (5 bases). Trimming pared 0 bases from V and 4 bases from J, leaving 8 bases between. CDR1 is SGDLS, CDR2 YYNGEE, per germline. The CDR3 length is 15 residues. In nucleotides, the CDR3 is TGTGCCAGCAGCGTAGCAGGGAACGGGGCCAACGTCCTGACTTTC. The encoded protein is CASSVAGNGANVLTF.

In this sample, this clonotype turned up a few times. The V call is TRBV10-3, the J call TRBJ2-1, with D perhaps matching TRBD1 or TRBD2 (5 bases each). The CDR3 runs 15 residues. CDR1 is ENHRY and CDR2 is SYGVKD in the germline V gene. V dropped 5 bases and J dropped 6 bases, with 17 bases sitting between them. The CDR3 loop reads CAISYLGTASNEQFF. The CDR3 coding sequence is TGTGCCATCAGTTACCTAGGGACCGCCTCCAATGAGCAGTTCTTC.

The chain couples TRBV6-2 or TRBV6-3 to TRBJ1-5, with TRBD1 as a possible D gene (5 bases). V shed 8 bases and J shed 0 bases, with 23 bases lying between them. The CDR3 extends over 18 amino acids. CDR1 MNHEY and CDR2 SVGEGT come from the germline V gene. In DNA, the CDR3 is TGTGCCAGCTCTCCCAATGGAGGGGACGGATTTAGCAATCAGCCCCAGCATTTT. This translates into CASSPNGGDGFSNQPQHF.

V gene TRBV27 combines with J gene TRBJ2-7; D gene unclear. From germline, CDR1 is MNHEY and CDR2 SMNVEV (reference sequence). The CDR3 contains 13 residues. The V and J ends lost 5 bases and 4 bases respectively, with 12 bases between them. The CDR3, as DNA: TGTGCCAGCAGTCCTCTAGACCGGTACGAGCAGTACTTC. It translates to CASSPLDRYEQYF.

This clonotype has only a few counts. This sequence joins TRBV13 and TRBJ2-7; tentative D call: TRBD2 (6 bases). Germline-derived CDR1 and CDR2 are PRHDT and FYEKMQ (reference sequence). V lost 5 bases to trimming and J lost 5 bases, with 19 bases between them. This CDR3 is 15 amino acids long. CDR3 nucleotide sequence: TGTGCCAGCAGCCCCCGGCTCGGGAGTATTAACGAGCAGTACTTC. Encoded protein: CASSPRLGSINEQYF.